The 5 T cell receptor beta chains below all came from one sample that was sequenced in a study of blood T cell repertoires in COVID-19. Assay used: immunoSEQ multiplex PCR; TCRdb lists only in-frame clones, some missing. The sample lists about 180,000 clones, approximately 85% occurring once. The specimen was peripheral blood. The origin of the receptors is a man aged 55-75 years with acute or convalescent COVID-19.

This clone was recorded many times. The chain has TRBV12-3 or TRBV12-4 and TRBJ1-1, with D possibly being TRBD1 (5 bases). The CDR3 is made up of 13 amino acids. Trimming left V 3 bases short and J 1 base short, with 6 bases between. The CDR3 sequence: CASSFQGNTEAFF. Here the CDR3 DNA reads TGTGCCAGCAGTTTCCAGGGGAACACTGAAGCTTTCTTT.

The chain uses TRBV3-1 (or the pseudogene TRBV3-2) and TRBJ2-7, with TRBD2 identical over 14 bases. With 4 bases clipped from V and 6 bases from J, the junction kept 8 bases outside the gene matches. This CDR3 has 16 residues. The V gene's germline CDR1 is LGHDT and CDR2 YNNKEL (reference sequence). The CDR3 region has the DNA TGTGCCAGCAGCCTTCCGGGACTAGCGGGAGATACCGAGCAGTACTTC. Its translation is CASSLPGLAGDTEQYF.

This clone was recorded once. The CDR3 DNA reads as TGTGCCAGCAGCGTAGGGTTTAGCGGGAGTTTGACAGATACGCAGTATTTT. It yields the protein CASSVGFSGSLTDTQYF. This chain joins TRBV9 and TRBJ2-3; 9 positions match TRBD2. The CDR3 extends over 17 amino acids. Losses at the gene ends were 0 bases for V and 3 bases for J; bases not matched to a gene: 8. Germline CDR1 is SGDLS and CDR2 is YYNGEE. The entire variable domain, with the rest obtained from reference TRBV9 and TRBJ2-3, is as follows: DSGVTQTPKHLITATGQRVTLRCSPRSGDLSVYWYQQSLDQGLQFLIQYYNGEERAKGNILERFSAQQFPDLHSELNLSSLELGDSALYFCASSVGFSGSLTDTQYFGPGTRLTVL.

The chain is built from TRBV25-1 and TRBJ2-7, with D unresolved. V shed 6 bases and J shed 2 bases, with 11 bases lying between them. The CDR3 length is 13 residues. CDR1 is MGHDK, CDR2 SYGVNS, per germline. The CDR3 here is CASSLGWTYEQYF. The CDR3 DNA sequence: TGTGCCAGCAGCCTAGGATGGACCTACGAGCAGTACTTC.

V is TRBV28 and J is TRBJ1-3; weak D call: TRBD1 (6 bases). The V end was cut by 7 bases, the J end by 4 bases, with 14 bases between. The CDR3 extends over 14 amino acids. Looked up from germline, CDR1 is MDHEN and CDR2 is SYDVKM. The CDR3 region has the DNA TGTGCCAGCACCCCAGGGACACCGGGAAACACCATATATTTT. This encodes CASTPGTPGNTIYF.